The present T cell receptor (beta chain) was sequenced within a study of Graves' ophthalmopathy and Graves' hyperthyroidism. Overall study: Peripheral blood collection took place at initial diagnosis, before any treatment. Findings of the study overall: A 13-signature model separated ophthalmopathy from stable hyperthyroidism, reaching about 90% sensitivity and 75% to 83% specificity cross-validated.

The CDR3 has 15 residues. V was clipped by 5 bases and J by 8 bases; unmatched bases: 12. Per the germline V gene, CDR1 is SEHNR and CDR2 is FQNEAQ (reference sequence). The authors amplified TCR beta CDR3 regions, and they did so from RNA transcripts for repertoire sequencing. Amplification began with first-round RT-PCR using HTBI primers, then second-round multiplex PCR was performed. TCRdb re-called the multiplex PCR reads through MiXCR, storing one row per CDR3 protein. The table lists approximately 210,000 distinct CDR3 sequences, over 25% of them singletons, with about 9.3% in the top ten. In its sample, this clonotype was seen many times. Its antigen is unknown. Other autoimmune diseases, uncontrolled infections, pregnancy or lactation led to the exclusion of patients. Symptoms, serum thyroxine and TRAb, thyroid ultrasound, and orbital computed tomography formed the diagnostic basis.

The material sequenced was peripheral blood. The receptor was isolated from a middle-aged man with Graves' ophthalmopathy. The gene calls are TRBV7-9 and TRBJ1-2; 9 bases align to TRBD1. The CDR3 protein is CASSHSGRDRAGYTF. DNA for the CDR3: TGTGCCAGCAGCCATAGTGGCCGGGACAGGGCCGGCTACACCTTC. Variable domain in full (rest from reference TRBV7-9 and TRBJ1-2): DTGVSQNPRHKITKRGQNVTFRCDPISEHNRLYWYRQTLGQGPEFLTYFQNEAQLEKSRLLSDRFSAERPKGSFSTLEIQRTEQGDSAMYLCASSHSGRDRAGYTFGSGTRLTVV.